This T cell receptor (beta chain) was found in a study of shared clonotypes between healthy human individuals. Overall study context: Each donor's CD4 naive and CD4 memory cells filled three plates apiece, CD8 naive two, and CD8 memory one.

This clone was detected only once. Sorted-subset replicate PCR reactions were performed with about 210 ng DNA, corresponding to roughly 27,000 T cell genomes. Data came from immunoSEQ multiplex PCR; TCRdb stores just in-frame clones and leaves some out. The table has about 680,000 clones, around 90% seen once; the top ten hold approximately 25%. Positive CCR7 selection of CD45RO-negative cells yielded the naive CD8 cells, and terminally differentiated effector memory CD45RA+ cells were excluded. The donors, healthy adults who were HIV-negative, had experienced no recent acute infections or vaccinations. V dropped 3 bases and J dropped 2 bases, with 15 bases sitting between them. The CDR3 has 16 amino acids. CDR1 is MGHDK and CDR2 is SYGVNS in the germline V gene.

The receptor was derived from a man under 40 in good health. The sample was naive CD8+ T cells sorted from blood. The chain couples TRBV25-1 to TRBJ2-3, with D perhaps given as TRBD1 or TRBD2 (5 bases each). CDR3 nucleotides: TGTGCCAGCAGTGACCGGGACCACGGTGCCACAGATACGCAGTATTTT. This codes for CASSDRDHGATDTQYF. Based on the CDR3 plus reference TRBV25-1 and TRBJ2-3, the full variable domain is EADIYQTPRYLVIGTGKKITLECSQTMGHDKMYWYQQDPGMELHLIHYSYGVNSTEKGDLSSESTVSRIRTEHFPLTLESARPSHTSQYLCASSDRDHGATDTQYFGPGTRLTVL.